This T cell receptor (beta chain) was recovered during a study of control samples from healthy donors and cancer patients. Germline assignment: CDR1 MDHEN and CDR2 SYDVKM. V lost 6 bases, J lost 7 bases, and 13 bases stayed unmatched. The length of the CDR3 is 16 residues. A single count supports this clone. Sequencing used immunoSEQ multiplex PCR; TCRdb keeps in-frame clones, though not all of them. The sample carries 150,000 to 200,000 clones, over 85% recorded once. V usage is TRBV28 and J usage is TRBJ1-5; 9 bases map to TRBD1. The sequencing sample was made of blood. This receptor was identified in a man aged 30 to 39 in good health. For the CDR3, the DNA is TGTGCCAGCAGCAACCCACAGGGGGCTTCCAAGCAGCCCCAGCATTTT. It codes for CASSNPQGASKQPQHF.